Following are 7 T cell receptor beta chains from one sample sequenced in a study of vaccination effects on CD4 cells after COVID-19. Produced via immunoSEQ multiplex PCR; TCRdb's table is partial and in-frame only. This table has roughly 40,000 clones, approximately 71% appearing once. On day 10 of culture, CD4+ T cells were separated out. These TCRs' antigens remain unknown. The source material was CD4+ T cells from PBMCs cultured without peptide, sampled before COVID-19 vaccination. The receptors stem from a human donor who received a COVID-19 vaccine.

V gene TRBV5-1 combines with J gene TRBJ2-1, with TRBD2 identical over 11 bases. The V segment lost 0 bases and the J segment 5 bases; nucleotides outside the gene matches: 7. Germline V gene lookup returns CDR1 SGHRS and CDR2 YFSETQ. This CDR3 is 17 amino acids long. This chain's CDR3 is CASSLVLAGGRDNEQFF. The CDR3 bases are TGCGCCAGCAGCTTGGTTCTAGCGGGGGGTCGAGACAATGAGCAGTTCTTC.

This clone was seen more than once but under ten times. This sequence joins TRBV6-1 and TRBJ1-2, with 11 nucleotides matching TRBD1. CDR3 length: 15 amino acids. The V segment lost 1 base and the J segment 4 bases; nucleotides outside the gene matches: 2. Germline V gene lookup returns CDR1 MNHNS and CDR2 SASEGT. The CDR3 loop is CASSEGTGGAYGYTF. The CDR3 DNA follows: TGTGCCAGCAGTGAAGGGACAGGGGGCGCCTATGGCTACACCTTC.

The chain uses TRBV25-1 and TRBJ2-5; D is uncertain. The CDR3 extends over 15 amino acids. Germline assignment: CDR1 MGHDK and CDR2 SYGVNS. The V end lost 6 bases, the J end lost 0 bases, and 14 bases lay between the germline ends. In DNA, the CDR3 is TGTGCCAGCAGCGAAACCCATGAGTACCAAGAGACCCAGTACTTC. This codes for CASSETHEYQETQYF.

V is TRBV19 and J is TRBJ1-1; tentative D call: TRBD1 (6 bases). CDR1 and CDR2 (germline): LNHDA, SQIVND (reference sequence). Trimming removed 6 bases at V and 2 bases at J, with 7 bases between. This CDR3 has 12 residues. In nucleotides, the CDR3 is TGTGCCAGTAGGGGGACAAACACTGAAGCTTTCTTT. Its protein is CASRGTNTEAFF.

The chain employs TRBV18 and TRBJ1-4, with TRBD1 identical over 10 bases. J gave up 7 bases and V 2 bases, and 7 bases lay outside the gene matches. CDR3 length equals 16 residues. Germline CDR1 KGHSH, CDR2 LQKENI. CDR3: CASSPAFGTGAEKLFF. CDR3 nucleotides: TGTGCCAGCTCACCAGCATTCGGGACAGGGGCTGAAAAACTGTTTTTT.

This chain links TRBV5-1 with TRBJ1-6, with a possible D match to TRBD1 (6 bases). The CDR3 spans 17 residues. Germline assignment: CDR1 SGHRS and CDR2 YFSETQ. The ends were cut back, 2 bases at V and 1 base at J, with 13 bases in the middle. CDR3 residues: CASSLSLQGSYNSPLHF. The DNA for the CDR3 is TGCGCCAGCAGCTTATCACTCCAGGGGTCCTATAATTCACCCCTCCACTTT.

The chain joins TRBV23-1 to TRBJ2-7; D tentatively fits TRBD1 or TRBD2 (5 bases each). TRBV23-1 is recorded as an ORF, its role being uncertain. The CDR3 totals 16 residues. V was cut by 4 bases and J by 0 bases, with 16 bases left in between. The CDR3 is CASSPMFRGVSYEQYF. The CDR3 DNA reads TGCGCCAGCAGTCCCATGTTTAGGGGAGTCTCCTACGAGCAGTACTTC.